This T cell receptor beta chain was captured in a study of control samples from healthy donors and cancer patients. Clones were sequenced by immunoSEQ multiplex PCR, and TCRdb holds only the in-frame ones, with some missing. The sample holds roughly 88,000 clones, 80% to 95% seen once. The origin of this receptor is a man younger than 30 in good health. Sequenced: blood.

This chain's CDR3 is CASSDGGGQPPDGYTF. In DNA form, the CDR3 reads TGTGCCAGCAGTGATGGGGGGGGCCAACCTCCGGATGGCTACACCTTC. This chain uses TRBV25-1 with TRBJ1-2; maybe TRBD1 (6 bases). The CDR3 totals 16 residues. The germline CDR1 and CDR2 sequences are MGHDK and SYGVNS. V dropped 3 bases and J dropped 6 bases, with 20 bases sitting between them.